The entry below gives a single T cell receptor (beta chain) sequence along with its context. The antigen remains undetermined. Just one base apart from a much larger clone, this may be a read error. The CDR3 has 17 residues. CDR1 and CDR2 (germline): MNHEY, SVGAGI. This entry comes from a study of identical twins. Whole-study findings and limits: Compared with unrelated sharing, twin-shared out-of-frame alpha sequences had more low-probability sequences.

TCRdb analysed the 5' RACE reads with MiXCR anew, one entry per CDR3 protein. Here the sample spans 1.5 million to 2 million distinct CDR3 sequences, around 29% being singletons. This receptor was taken from a newborn girl in good health. Sample: cord blood. The V call is TRBV6-5, the J call TRBJ2-4, with D possibly being TRBD1 (6 bases). CDR3 region: CASSYSTGRTAKIIQYF. DNA of the CDR3: TGTGCCAGCAGTTACTCCACTGGCAGGACAGCCAAAATCATTCAGTACTTC.